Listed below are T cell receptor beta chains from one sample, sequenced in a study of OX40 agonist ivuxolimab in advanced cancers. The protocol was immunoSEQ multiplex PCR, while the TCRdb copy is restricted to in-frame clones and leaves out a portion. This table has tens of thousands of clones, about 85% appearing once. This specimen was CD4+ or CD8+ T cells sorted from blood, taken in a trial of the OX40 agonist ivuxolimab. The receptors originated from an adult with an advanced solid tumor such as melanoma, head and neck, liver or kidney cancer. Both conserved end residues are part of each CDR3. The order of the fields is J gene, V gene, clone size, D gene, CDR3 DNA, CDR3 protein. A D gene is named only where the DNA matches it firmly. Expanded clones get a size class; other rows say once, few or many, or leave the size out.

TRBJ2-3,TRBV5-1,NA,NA,TGCGCCAGCAGCCCGGGGAGAGATACGCAGTATTTT,CASSPGRDTQYF
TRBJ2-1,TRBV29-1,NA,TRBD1,TGCAGCGTTCCAACAGGGGGCGACGAGCAGTTCTTC,CSVPTGGDEQFF
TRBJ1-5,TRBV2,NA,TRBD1,TGTGCCAGCAGGGACTGGGGGGACAGGCTTCAGCCCCAGCATTTT,CASRDWGDRLQPQHF
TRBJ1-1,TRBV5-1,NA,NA,TGCGCCAGCAGCTTGGCGGCGATGAGCACTGAAGCTTTCTTT,CASSLAAMSTEAFF
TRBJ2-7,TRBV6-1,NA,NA,TGTGCCAGCAGCCAAGGACGGACCTACGAGCAGTACTTC,CASSQGRTYEQYF
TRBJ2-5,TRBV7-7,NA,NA,TGTGCTAGCAGCTTGGCGGGGAAGATAGAGACCCAGTACTTC,CASSLAGKIETQYF
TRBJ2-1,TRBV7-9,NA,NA,TGTGCCAGCAGCCTAACCCAGGGCTCCTTCTCCTACAATGAGCAGTTCTTC,CASSLTQGSFSYNEQFF
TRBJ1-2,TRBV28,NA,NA,TGTGCCAGCAGTTTACAGGGGCACGCTAACTATGGCTACACCTTC,CASSLQGHANYGYTF
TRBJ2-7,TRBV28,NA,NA,TGTGCCAGCAGTTTACCGCCCTACGAGCAGTACTTC,CASSLPPYEQYF
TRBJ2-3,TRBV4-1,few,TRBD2,TGCGCCAGCAGCCTGACTAGCGGGGCAGATACGCAGTATTTT,CASSLTSGADTQYF
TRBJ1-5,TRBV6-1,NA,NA,TGTGCCAGCAGTGCCCGGGGCAATCAGCCCCAGCATTTT,CASSARGNQPQHF
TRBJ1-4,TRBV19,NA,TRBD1,TGTGCCAGTAGTCCAGGGGGCGCGGGTGAAAAACTGTTTTTT,CASSPGGAGEKLFF
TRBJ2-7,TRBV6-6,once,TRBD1,TGTGCCAGCAGTTACTCGATAGACAGGGGTGGCGAGCAGTACTTC,CASSYSIDRGGEQYF
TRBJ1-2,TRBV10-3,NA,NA,TGTGCCATCAGTGAGTCAGGAGGCGGCTACACCTTC,CAISESGGGYTF
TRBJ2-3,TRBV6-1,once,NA,TGTGCCAGCAGTGAAACCGGGACTGACCCAGATACGCAGTATTTT,CASSETGTDPDTQYF
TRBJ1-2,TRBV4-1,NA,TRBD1,TGCGCCAGCAGCCAAGATTCCCGGCCAGGGGGACTCTATGGCTACACCTTC,CASSQDSRPGGLYGYTF
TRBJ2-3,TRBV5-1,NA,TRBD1,TGCGCCAGCCGGGACAGGGCAAGCACAGATACGCAGTATTTT,CASRDRASTDTQYF
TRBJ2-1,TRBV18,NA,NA,TGTGCCAGCTCTTGGCGGGGGCCACCGGGGGATGAGCAGTTCTTC,CASSWRGPPGDEQFF
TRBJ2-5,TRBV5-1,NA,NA,TGCGCCAGCAGCTTGGTGGGGCGGGGAGAGACCCAGTACTTC,CASSLVGRGETQYF
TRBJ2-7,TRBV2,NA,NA,TGTGCCAGCAAGCGCTCGGACACCCCCATTGGGGAGCAGTACTTC,CASKRSDTPIGEQYF